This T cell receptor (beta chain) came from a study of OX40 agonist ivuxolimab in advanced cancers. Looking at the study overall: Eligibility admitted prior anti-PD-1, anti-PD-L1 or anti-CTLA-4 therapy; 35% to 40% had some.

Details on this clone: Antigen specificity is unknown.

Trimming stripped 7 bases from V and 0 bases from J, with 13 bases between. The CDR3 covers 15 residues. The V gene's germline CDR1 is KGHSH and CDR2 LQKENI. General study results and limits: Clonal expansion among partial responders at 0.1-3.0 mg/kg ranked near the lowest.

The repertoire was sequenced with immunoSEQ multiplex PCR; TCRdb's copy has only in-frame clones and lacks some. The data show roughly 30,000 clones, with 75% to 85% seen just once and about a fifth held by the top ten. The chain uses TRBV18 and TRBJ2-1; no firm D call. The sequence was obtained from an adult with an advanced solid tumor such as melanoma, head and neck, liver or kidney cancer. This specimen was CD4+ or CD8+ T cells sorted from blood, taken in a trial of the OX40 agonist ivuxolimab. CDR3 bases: TGTGCCAGCTTCCCCGCCCAGAGCTCCTACAATGAGCAGTTCTTC. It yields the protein CASFPAQSSYNEQFF.